This T cell receptor beta chain comes out of a study of T cells in Graves' hyperthyroidism and ophthalmopathy. Study overall: Before any treatment, at initial diagnosis, peripheral blood was collected.

Trimming pared 4 bases from V and 0 bases from J, leaving 13 bases between. The CDR3 extends over 16 amino acids. Germline loops: CDR1 MNHEY, CDR2 SMNVEV (reference sequence). The CDR3 regions of TCR beta were amplified from RNA transcripts. HTBI primers drove first-round RT-PCR of the TCR CDR3. TCRdb re-called the multiplex PCR reads through MiXCR, storing one row per CDR3 protein. Of 500,000 to 650,000 distinct CDR3 sequences in the sample, about 14% were seen once. This clonotype was recorded a few times. This chain joins TRBV27 and TRBJ2-4, with D possibly being TRBD2 (6 bases). Sequences were obtained from blood. This TCR came from a woman aged 40 to 50 with Graves' hyperthyroidism. CDR3 DNA: TGTGCCAGCAGTTCCCAGGGAGGACTAGCCAAAAACATTCAGTACTTC. The encoded protein is CASSSQGGLAKNIQYF.